The 7 T cell receptor beta chains in this list originate from one sample, sequenced in a study of OX40 agonist ivuxolimab in advanced cancers. Only in-frame clones appear in the TCRdb table, and some are missing; sequencing was by immunoSEQ multiplex PCR. The sample carries about 93,000 clones, 94% recorded once. Sequenced here: CD4+ or CD8+ T cells sorted from blood, sampled in a trial of the OX40 agonist ivuxolimab. The receptors were gathered from an adult with an advanced solid tumor such as melanoma, head and neck, liver or kidney cancer.

This chain connects TRBV2 to TRBJ1-1, with D possibly being TRBD1 (6 bases). Deletions cut 2 bases from V and 1 base from J, with 8 bases between. The CDR3 runs 14 residues. CDR1 SNHLY and CDR2 FYNNEI come from the germline V gene. The CDR3 DNA reads as TGTGCCAGCAGTGAAACAGGGCGGAACACTGAAGCTTTCTTT. This translates into CASSETGRNTEAFF.

The chain is built from TRBV6-5 and TRBJ2-1; the D is unclear. Germline values: CDR1 MNHEY, CDR2 SVGAGI. This CDR3 is 12 amino acids long. With 0 bases removed from V and 8 bases from J, the gap between germline ends came to 5 bases. The CDR3 coding sequence is TGTGCCAGCAGTTACTCGATTGATGAGCAGTTCTTC. Translation gives CASSYSIDEQFF.

This chain joins TRBV6-1 and TRBJ2-3; possible D gene TRBD2, 5 bases. This CDR3 is 16 amino acids long. CDR1 is MNHNS, CDR2 SASEGT, per germline. V lost 0 bases, J lost 1 base, and 11 bases lay in between. In DNA, the CDR3 is TGTGCCAGCAGTGAAGCGCGAGGGAAGCGCACAGATACGCAGTATTTT. Protein: CASSEARGKRTDTQYF.

This CDR3 reads CASSLITGGNQPQHF. The CDR3 DNA sequence: TGTGCCAGCAGCCTTATAACAGGGGGCAATCAGCCCCAGCATTTT. The chain has TRBV5-6 and TRBJ1-5; 7 positions agree with TRBD1. The CDR3 covers 15 residues. Germline loops: CDR1 SGHDT, CDR2 YYEEEE. Trimming removed 4 bases from V and 2 bases from J; junction bases left unmatched: 6.

The CDR3 here is CASSLESLATDTQYF. DNA of the CDR3: TGTGCCAGCAGCTTAGAGAGTCTAGCGACAGATACGCAGTATTTT. The J gene is TRBJ2-3, the V gene TRBV7-8; a weak D match, TRBD2 (6 bases). CDR1 is SGHVS, CDR2 FQNEAQ, per germline. Deletions cut 1 base from V and 3 bases from J, with 11 bases between. This CDR3 comprises 15 residues.

The V and J genes are TRBV6-6 and TRBJ1-5; TRBD1 matches 8 bases. Trimming took 6 bases from V and 4 from J; bases not matched to a gene: 8. The CDR3 covers 15 residues. Germline-derived CDR1 and CDR2 are MNHNY and SVGAGI (reference sequence). The CDR3 DNA is TGTGCCAGCAGCCCATCCGACAGGGGTAATCAGCCCCAGCATTTT. It yields the protein CASSPSDRGNQPQHF.

This chain joins TRBV2 and TRBJ1-3, with 7 bases matching TRBD1. Germline V gives CDR1 SNHLY, CDR2 FYNNEI. Germline trimming cut 5 bases from V and 7 bases from J; bases unmatched to any gene: 14. The CDR3 is 16 residues long. This chain's CDR3 is CASSLSTTGKKNTIYF. As DNA, the CDR3 is TGTGCCAGCAGTCTATCGACGACAGGGAAAAAGAACACCATATATTTT.